The 23 T cell receptor beta chains reported below all come from one sample, sequenced in a study of blood T cell repertoires in COVID-19. Profiling relied on immunoSEQ multiplex PCR, and the TCRdb table lists in-frame clones only, not all of them. Of a few hundred thousand clones in the sample, about 90% were seen once. The sequencing input was peripheral blood. The source is a woman aged 45-60 years with COVID-19, enrolled during active disease.

Worth noting for this clone: This CDR3 is also generated by other DNA sequences in the sample. This chain links TRBV2 with TRBJ1-5; D ambiguous. V lost 7 bases and J lost 0, with 10 bases in between. CDR3 size: 14 residues. Germline-derived CDR1 and CDR2 are SNHLY and FYNNEI. The CDR3 region is CASTGGNSNQPQHF. CDR3 nucleotides: TGTGCCAGCACCGGCGGAAATAGCAATCAGCCCCAGCATTTT. The whole variable domain, filled in from reference TRBV2 and TRBJ1-5, reads EPEVTQTPSHQVTQMGQEVILRCVPISNHLYFYWYRQILGQKVEFLVSFYNNEISEKSEIFDDQFSVERPDGSNFTLKIRSTKLEDSAMYFCASTGGNSNQPQHFGDGTRLSIL.

V and J are TRBV2 and TRBJ1-2; D gene ambiguous. Germline V gene data show CDR1 as SNHLY and CDR2 as FYNNEI. This CDR3 contains 15 residues. V was trimmed by 6 bases and J by 0 bases, leaving 14 bases between them. In nucleotides, the CDR3 is TGTGCCAGCAGGGAGACCCGTAGCACTAACTATGGCTACACCTTC. As protein: CASRETRSTNYGYTF.

The chain uses TRBV7-9 and TRBJ2-1; 11 nucleotides line up with TRBD2. Germline V CDR1 and CDR2: SEHNR, FQNEAQ (reference sequence). CDR3 length: 15 residues. After removal of 6 bases from V and 7 bases from J, the junction contained 8 bases not matched to a gene. CDR3 sequence reads: CASSLRASGRNEQFF. CDR3 bases: TGTGCCAGCAGTTTACGGGCTAGCGGGAGGAATGAGCAGTTCTTC.

J is TRBJ2-2 and V is TRBV7-6, with TRBD2 matching 9 bases. Looked up from germline, CDR1 is SGHVS and CDR2 is FNYEAQ. V lost 0 bases to trimming and J lost 6 bases; unmatched junction nucleotides: 11. The length of the CDR3 is 18 residues. Written as DNA, the CDR3 is TGTGCCAGCAGCTTAGCCCCAGGTAGCGGGAGAGAGCCCGGGGAGCTGTTTTTT. Translation gives CASSLAPGSGREPGELFF.

The table lists this clone with many counts. The chain carries TRBV7-2 and TRBJ2-1, with D possibly being TRBD2 (7 bases). The CDR3 is made up of 14 amino acids. Trimming pared 3 bases from V and 10 bases from J, leaving 16 bases between. The germline gives CDR1 SGHTA, CDR2 FQGNSA. The CDR3 protein is CASSFSGGAGEQFF. The CDR3, as DNA: TGTGCCAGCAGCTTCTCGGGGGGCGCAGGGGAGCAGTTCTTC. Variable domain in full (rest from reference TRBV7-2 and TRBJ2-1): GAGVSQSPSNKVTEKGKDVELRCDPISGHTALYWYRQSLGQGLEFLIYFQGNSAPDKSGLPSDRFSAERTGGSVSTLTIQRTQQEDSAVYLCASSFSGGAGEQFFGPGTRLTVL.

The gene calls are TRBV6-2 or TRBV6-3 and TRBJ2-1, with D uncertain. V lost 2 bases to trimming and J lost 9 bases, with 8 bases between them. Germline CDR1 MNHEY, CDR2 SVGEGT. The CDR3 extends over 12 amino acids. CDR3 coding DNA: TGTGCCAGCAGTTACCCCCTCGGTGAGCAGTTCTTC. Translation gives CASSYPLGEQFF.

V gene TRBV20-1 combines with J gene TRBJ2-2, with D tentatively TRBD1 (5 bases). The V end lost 8 bases, the J end lost 6 bases, and 10 bases lay between the germline ends. This CDR3 is 11 amino acids long. In germline, CDR1 is DFQATT, CDR2 SNEGSKA (reference sequence). The CDR3 DNA sequence: TGCAGTCCACAGGACGCCGGGGAGCTGTTTTTT. Encoded protein: CSPQDAGELFF.

The chain joins TRBV7-2 to TRBJ2-7; 10 bases line up with TRBD2. J was trimmed by 4 bases and V by 3 bases; bases with no gene match: 6. CDR1 and CDR2 (germline): SGHTA, FQGNSA. This CDR3 comprises 15 residues. The CDR3: CASSLKLAGKYEQYF. CDR3 nucleotide sequence: TGTGCCAGCAGCTTGAAACTAGCGGGGAAGTACGAGCAGTACTTC.

The genes are TRBV12-5 and TRBJ2-3; no firm D call. This CDR3 region has 11 residues. Germline CDR1 LGHNT, CDR2 FRNRAP. Between the trimmed V and J ends, which lost 8 bases and 9 bases, there was a span of 12 bases. The CDR3 sequence: CASLLERTQYF. The CDR3 region has the DNA TGTGCTAGTCTTCTGGAGAGAACGCAGTATTTT.

The chain has TRBV2 and TRBJ1-1; unclear D gene. This CDR3 comprises 14 residues. Germline V gives CDR1 SNHLY, CDR2 FYNNEI. V gave up 4 bases and J gave up 0 bases, with 9 bases separating them. CDR3 DNA sequence: TGTGCCAGCAGTGCCACACCGATGAACACTGAAGCTTTCTTT. As protein: CASSATPMNTEAFF.

This chain uses TRBV11-1 with TRBJ2-7; D ambiguous. The germline gives CDR1 SGHAT, CDR2 FQDESV (reference sequence). The V gene lost 2 bases and the J gene lost 4 bases, with 12 bases spanning the gap. CDR3 length: 14 residues. The CDR3, as DNA: TGTGCCAGCAGCTTATTTTCAAACTTATACGAGCAGTACTTC. It specifies CASSLFSNLYEQYF.

This clone was seen a single time. The V gene is TRBV6-5, the J gene TRBJ1-5; perhaps TRBD1 as D (6 bases). V dropped 6 bases and J dropped 4 bases, with 13 bases sitting between them. Germline CDR1 reads MNHEY; CDR2 reads SVGAGI. The CDR3 spans 14 residues. The CDR3 reads CASSSGHPNQPQHF. CDR3 in DNA: TGTGCCAGCAGCTCGGGACACCCAAATCAGCCCCAGCATTTT.

The genes are TRBV19 and TRBJ2-7; 8 positions match TRBD2. The CDR3 contains 15 residues. Germline V gene sequence: CDR1 LNHDA, CDR2 SQIVND (reference sequence). The V gene end was trimmed by 1 base and the J gene end by 5 bases; junction bases not matched to a gene: 7. This CDR3 is CASSIGAGGTDEQYF. CDR3 nucleotides: TGTGCCAGTAGTATAGGTGCGGGGGGCACGGACGAGCAGTACTTC.

The rearrangement links TRBV20-1 to TRBJ1-5, with D tentatively TRBD1 (6 bases). The ends were cut back, 3 bases at V and 2 bases at J, with 17 bases in the middle. Germline V gives CDR1 DFQATT, CDR2 SNEGSKA (reference sequence). The CDR3 extends over 16 amino acids. Here the CDR3 reads CSASDPQRGRNQPQHF. The CDR3 nucleotides are TGCAGTGCTAGTGACCCACAGCGGGGGCGCAATCAGCCCCAGCATTTT.

The genes are TRBV7-2 and TRBJ2-7; 13 bases align to TRBD2. The germline CDR1 and CDR2 sequences are SGHTA and FQGNSA. This CDR3 is 19 amino acids long. V trimming: 5 bases; J trimming: 5 bases; junction bases outside the gene matches: 18. Written as DNA, the CDR3 is TGTGCCAGCAGCCCGCGACTAGCGGGAGGATTATTAGGGTGGCACGAGCAGTACTTC. This translates into CASSPRLAGGLLGWHEQYF.

V and J are TRBV28 and TRBJ2-5; D may be TRBD2 (7 bases). Between the trimmed V and J ends, which lost 3 bases and 4 bases, there was a span of 18 bases. The CDR3 contains 16 residues. The germline V gene encodes CDR1 MDHEN and CDR2 SYDVKM. The CDR3 sequence is CASSFPGLGGGETQYF. CDR3 in DNA: TGTGCCAGCAGTTTCCCTGGACTAGGAGGGGGAGAGACCCAGTACTTC.

The chain uses TRBV5-6 and TRBJ1-5, with unresolved D. Germline CDR1 and CDR2: SGHDT and YYEEEE. V was pared by 0 bases and J by 4 bases, with 8 bases between. This CDR3 contains 14 residues. In nucleotides, the CDR3 is TGTGCCAGCAGCTTGGGGGCAGGTAATCAGCCCCAGCATTTT. Its translation: CASSLGAGNQPQHF.

This chain joins TRBV6-5 and TRBJ1-5, with 7 bases matching TRBD1. V was pared by 9 bases and J by 5 bases, with 10 bases of the junction left unmatched. The CDR3 has 14 residues. CDR1 MNHEY and CDR2 SVGAGI come from the germline V gene. Written as DNA, the CDR3 is TGTGCCAGTTCGACCACACAGGGGTATCAGCCCCAGCATTTT. It specifies CASSTTQGYQPQHF.

The gene calls are TRBV7-9 and TRBJ1-2, with D possibly being TRBD1 (5 bases). Germline assignment: CDR1 SEHNR and CDR2 FQNEAQ (reference sequence). The CDR3 has 14 residues. V shed 4 bases and J shed 4 bases, with 13 bases lying between them. CDR3 nucleotides: TGTGCCAGCAGCTCTCGGGGGGACGGCTATGGCTACACCTTC. Translating it yields CASSSRGDGYGYTF.

The CDR3 sequence: CASSFQTGQPQHF. CDR3 DNA sequence: TGTGCCAGCAGTTTCCAGACGGGACAGCCCCAGCATTTT. The chain uses TRBV27 and TRBJ1-5; unclear D gene. This CDR3 is 13 amino acids long. CDR1 MNHEY and CDR2 SMNVEV come from the germline V gene (reference sequence). With 3 bases removed from V and 7 bases from J, the gap between germline ends came to 10 bases.

This chain joins TRBV27 and TRBJ2-7, with D possibly matching TRBD1 (7 bases). The germline CDR1 and CDR2 sequences are MNHEY and SMNVEV (reference sequence). The CDR3 sequence is 15 residues long. The V gene lost 8 bases and the J gene lost 0 bases, with 17 bases spanning the gap. CDR3 bases: TGTGCCAGCCGAACCCAGGGGGGCTTCTCCTACGAGCAGTACTTC. This encodes CASRTQGGFSYEQYF.

This sequence joins TRBV4-1 and TRBJ2-5, with 9 nucleotides matching TRBD1. J lost 3 bases, V lost 0 bases, and 5 bases had no gene match. The CDR3 has 16 amino acids. The V gene's germline CDR1 is MGHRA and CDR2 YSYEKL. The CDR3 region has the DNA TGCGCCAGCAGCCAAGACGGGACAGGGAGGGAAGAGACCCAGTACTTC. It codes for CASSQDGTGREETQYF.

This clone came up a few times. This chain links TRBV12-3 or TRBV12-4 with TRBJ1-2; D gene unclear. The ends were cut back, 6 bases at V and 8 bases at J, with 10 bases in the middle. This CDR3 region has 11 residues. The CDR3 reads CASRDGSGYTF. The CDR3 DNA is TGTGCCAGCAGAGATGGGAGCGGCTACACCTTC.